This T cell receptor (beta chain) is drawn from a study of CD8 T cells in acute hepatitis C reinfection. Generated by immunoSEQ multiplex PCR, the TCRdb table keeps only in-frame clones and is missing some. The repertoire holds over 35,000 clones, with around nine tenths as singletons. Time point: naive CD8 control sorted from an acute-time-point sample. Trimming at V came to 3 bases and at J to 1 base, leaving 6 bases not matched to a gene. CDR1 is SGHRS, CDR2 YFSETQ, per germline. CDR3 length: 16 residues. The clonotype comes from a man between 25 and 39 years old with chronic hepatitis C. The sample was naive CD8+ T cells from PBMCs. The V gene is TRBV5-1, the J gene TRBJ2-5, with TRBD2 matching 10 bases. DNA of the CDR3: TGCGCCAGCAGCTCTCCGGGACTAGCGACCCAAGAGACCCAGTACTTC. Amino acid sequence: CASSSPGLATQETQYF.